This TCR beta chain originates from a study of PD-L1 blockade in urothelial cancer (TCRdb year 2017). Background on the whole study: All patients started therapy at some point between 2014 and 2016 and received atezolizumab 1,200 mg intravenously every 3 weeks. Blood samples were analyzed at two time points: 3 weeks after treatment start (second dose) and 6 weeks after treatment start. Twenty-nine patients had pretreatment blood TCR-seq, about 25 had at least one posttreatment blood collection, and about 25 had tumor TCR-seq. An ECOG performance status of 0 or 1 was recorded for the patients, and 0 to 3 prior chemotherapy regimens had been received by the patients. Pretreatment tumor samples, along with matched peripheral blood serially collected before and after atezolizumab treatment, were subjected to TCR sequencing. The study was an exploratory multi-omic analysis of somatic, immune and clinical correlates of response to PD-L1 blockade with atezolizumab in urothelial cancer. About 85% of the roughly 30 patients were males with bladder-origin urothelial cancer, and about 65% of the roughly 29 reported a prior smoking history. Durable clinical benefit was achieved by nine patients but not by the remaining 20. Durable clinical benefit was defined as a progression-free survival longer than 6 months, and TCR features were additionally tested against progression-free survival and overall survival. In the same patients, pretreatment tumors underwent whole exome sequencing and RNA sequencing in addition to TCR sequencing. Blood samples gave a median of about 130,000 T cells and roughly 83,000 unique TCRs, with a median clonality of 0.080.

With respect to this clone: No antigen is known for it. Base qualities are not recorded, but no much larger clone differs from it by a single base.

On the study overall, not on this receptor specifically: Small sample size (n ≈ 29) and many exploratory analyses mean the results are intended to be hypothesis-generating. At 3 weeks after the start of treatment, tumor-associated TCR clones in peripheral blood had expanded more in patients with durable benefit (n ≈ 20, p = 0.022). A pretreatment peripheral blood TCR clonality below the median was linked to improved progression-free and overall survival.

From a lookup of the germline V gene (reference sequence), CDR1 and CDR2 are PRHDT and FYEKMQ. There are 12 amino acids in the CDR3, from cysteine to phenylalanine inclusive. Kept here is only the CDR3 DNA, which spans 36 bases and is read in frame from base 1. V is pared back by 7 bases and J by 3 bases, with 10 bases lying between the germline termini. In the paper's terms, the time point label means: peripheral blood 6 weeks after treatment start. The cohort comprised around 30 patients with locally advanced or metastatic urothelial carcinoma treated at Memorial Sloan Kettering on a trial protocol. Peripheral blood mononuclear cells were collected pretreatment and during treatment, at between 1 and 8 total time points per patient. The Qiagen DNeasy Blood extraction kit was used to purify genomic DNA from total PBMCs and tumor samples. Collected pretreatment and during treatment, PBMCs were isolated and stored as previously described.

Synthetic TCR analog templates were spiked into each PCR to estimate absolute template abundance from read counts. TCRbeta CDR3 regions were amplified from genomic DNA with bias-controlled V and J gene primers using the immunoSEQ assay. Sequencing of rearranged TCRbeta segments was done at approximately 20X coverage. For the original study's pipeline: Sequencing errors were corrected by clustering and CDR3s were annotated against IMGT to assign V, D and J genes. Only productive TCRbeta rearrangements were used in downstream analyses, excluding out-of-frame or stop-codon sequences. Clonality was calculated as one minus the Shannon entropy normalized by the log of the number of unique productive sequences. Clones differing between time points or between blood and tumor were identified using Fisher's exact test with Benjamini-Hochberg correction, with an adjusted p below 0.01 applied as the threshold. In TCRdb, the immuneACCESS table is reduced to in-frame sequences with V and J assigned. These tables do not hold every clone; where another copy was compared, an unresolved V gene accounts for under half, and the others remain unexplained. D and trimming come from the DNA, and the V and J calls and clone size come from that table. This sample gives 53,000 or so clones in total; around nine tenths of them show up just once. Of the sample, about 2.6% falls within the top ten clones.

This TCR derives from a man in his sixties with urothelial cancer. The sequenced sample was PBMCs, obtained around atezolizumab (anti-PD-L1) treatment. The sequence links TRBV13 to TRBJ2-7; TRBD1 might be the D gene, on 6 matching bases. Here is the DNA: TGTGCCAGCACCACAGGGAACTACGAGCAGTACTTC. Translated, this is CASTTGNYEQYF.